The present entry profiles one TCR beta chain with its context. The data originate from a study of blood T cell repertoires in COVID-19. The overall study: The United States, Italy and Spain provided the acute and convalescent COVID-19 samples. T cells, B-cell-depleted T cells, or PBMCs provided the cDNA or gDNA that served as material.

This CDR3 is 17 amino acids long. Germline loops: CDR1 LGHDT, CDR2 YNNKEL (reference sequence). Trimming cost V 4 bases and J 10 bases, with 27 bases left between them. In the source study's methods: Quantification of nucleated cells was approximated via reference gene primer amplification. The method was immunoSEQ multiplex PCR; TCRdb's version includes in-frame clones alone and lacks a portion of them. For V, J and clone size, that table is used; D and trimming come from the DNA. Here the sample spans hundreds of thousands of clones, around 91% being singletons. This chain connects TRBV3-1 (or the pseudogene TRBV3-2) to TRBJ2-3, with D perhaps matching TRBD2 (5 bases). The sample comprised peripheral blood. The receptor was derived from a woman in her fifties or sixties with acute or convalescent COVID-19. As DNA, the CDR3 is TGTGCCAGCAGCCCAAGATGGATAGCGAGTCGTCAGGATGCGCAGTATTTT. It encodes CASSPRWIASRQDAQYF.